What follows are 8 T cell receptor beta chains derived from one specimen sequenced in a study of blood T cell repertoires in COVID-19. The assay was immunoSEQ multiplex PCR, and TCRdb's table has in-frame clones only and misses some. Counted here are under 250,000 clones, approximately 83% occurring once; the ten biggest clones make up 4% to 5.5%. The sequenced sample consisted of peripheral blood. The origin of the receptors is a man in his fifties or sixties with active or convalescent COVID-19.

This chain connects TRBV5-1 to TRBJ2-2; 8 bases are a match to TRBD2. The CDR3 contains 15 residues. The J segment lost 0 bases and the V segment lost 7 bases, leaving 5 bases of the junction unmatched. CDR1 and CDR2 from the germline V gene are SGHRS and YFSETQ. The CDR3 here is CASSPAGANTGELFF. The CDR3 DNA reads TGCGCCAGCTCACCAGCGGGGGCGAACACCGGGGAGCTGTTTTTT.

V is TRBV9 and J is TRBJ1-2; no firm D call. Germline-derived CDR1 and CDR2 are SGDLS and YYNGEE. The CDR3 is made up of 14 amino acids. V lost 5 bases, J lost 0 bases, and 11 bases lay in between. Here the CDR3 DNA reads TGTGCCAGCAGTCCGGGGAGGACTAACTATGGCTACACCTTC. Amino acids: CASSPGRTNYGYTF.

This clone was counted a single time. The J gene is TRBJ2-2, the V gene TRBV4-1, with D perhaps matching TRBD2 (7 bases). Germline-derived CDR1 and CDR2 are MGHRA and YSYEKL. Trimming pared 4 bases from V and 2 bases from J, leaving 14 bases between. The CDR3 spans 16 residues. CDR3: CASSPWGGLNTGELFF. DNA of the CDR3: TGCGCCAGCAGCCCCTGGGGGGGCTTAAACACCGGGGAGCTGTTTTTT.

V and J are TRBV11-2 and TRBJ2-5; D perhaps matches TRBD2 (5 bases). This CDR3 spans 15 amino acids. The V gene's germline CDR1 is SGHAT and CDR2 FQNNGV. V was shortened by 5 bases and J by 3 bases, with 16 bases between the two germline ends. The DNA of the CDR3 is TGTGCCAGCAGCACTAGGCCCGGGCAAGAAGAGACCCAGTACTTC. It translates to CASSTRPGQEETQYF.

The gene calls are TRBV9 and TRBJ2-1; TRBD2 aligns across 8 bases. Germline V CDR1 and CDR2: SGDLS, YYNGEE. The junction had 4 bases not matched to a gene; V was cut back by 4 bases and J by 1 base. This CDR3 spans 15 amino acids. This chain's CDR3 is CASSPREGSYNEQFF. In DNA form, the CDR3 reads TGTGCCAGCAGCCCCCGGGAGGGGTCCTACAATGAGCAGTTCTTC.

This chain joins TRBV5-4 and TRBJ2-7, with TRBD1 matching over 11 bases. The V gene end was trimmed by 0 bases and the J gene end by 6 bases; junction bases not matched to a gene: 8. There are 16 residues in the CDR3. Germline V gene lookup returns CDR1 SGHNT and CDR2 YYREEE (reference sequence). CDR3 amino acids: CASSLGRDRGTTEQYF. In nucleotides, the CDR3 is TGTGCCAGCAGCTTGGGTAGGGACAGGGGGACAACCGAGCAGTACTTC.

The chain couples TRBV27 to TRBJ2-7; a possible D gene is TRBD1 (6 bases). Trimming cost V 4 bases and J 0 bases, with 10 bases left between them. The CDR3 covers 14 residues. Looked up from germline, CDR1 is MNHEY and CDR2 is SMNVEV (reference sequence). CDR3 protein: CASSYGGYSYEQYF. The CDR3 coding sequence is TGTGCCAGCAGTTATGGGGGCTACTCCTACGAGCAGTACTTC.

CDR3 in DNA: TGTGCCTGGAGTCCCCCGACAGGGAAGAACACTGAAGCTTTCTTT. Amino acid sequence: CAWSPPTGKNTEAFF. The gene calls are TRBV30 and TRBJ1-1; 7 bases align to TRBD1. This CDR3 has 15 residues. Germline CDR1 GTSNPN, CDR2 SVGIG (reference sequence). Trimming at V came to 2 bases and at J to 1 base, leaving 7 bases not matched to a gene.